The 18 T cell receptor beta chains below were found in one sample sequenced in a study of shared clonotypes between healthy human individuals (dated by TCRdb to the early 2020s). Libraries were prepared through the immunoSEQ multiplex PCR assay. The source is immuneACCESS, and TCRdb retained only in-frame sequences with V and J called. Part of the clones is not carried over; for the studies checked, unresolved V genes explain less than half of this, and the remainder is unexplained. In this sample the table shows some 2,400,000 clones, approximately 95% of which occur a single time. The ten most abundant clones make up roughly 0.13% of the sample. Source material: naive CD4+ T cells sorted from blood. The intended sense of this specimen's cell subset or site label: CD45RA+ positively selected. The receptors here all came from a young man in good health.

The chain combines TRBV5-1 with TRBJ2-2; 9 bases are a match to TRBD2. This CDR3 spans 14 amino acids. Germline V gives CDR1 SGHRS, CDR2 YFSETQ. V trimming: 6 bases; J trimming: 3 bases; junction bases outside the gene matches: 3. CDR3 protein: CASTSGGHTGELFF. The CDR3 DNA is TGCGCCAGCACCAGCGGGGGGCACACCGGGGAGCTGTTTTTT.

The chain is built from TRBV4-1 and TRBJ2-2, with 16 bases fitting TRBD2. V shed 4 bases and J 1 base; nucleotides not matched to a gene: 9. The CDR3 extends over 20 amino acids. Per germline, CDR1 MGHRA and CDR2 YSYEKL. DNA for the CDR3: TGCGCCAGCAGCCCCGGAGGGACTAGCGGGAGGGCAAGGAACACCGGGGAGCTGTTTTTT. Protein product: CASSPGGTSGRARNTGELFF.

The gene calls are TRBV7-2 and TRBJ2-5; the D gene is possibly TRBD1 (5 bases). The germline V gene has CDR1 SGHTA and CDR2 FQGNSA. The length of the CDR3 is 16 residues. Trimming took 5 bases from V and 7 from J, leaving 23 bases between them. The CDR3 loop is CASSPSQGSPQGTQYF. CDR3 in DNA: TGTGCCAGCAGCCCCAGTCAGGGTAGCCCTCAGGGGACCCAGTACTTC.

The CDR3 coding sequence is TGTGCCAGCAGCACTGAAGACGGATCCTACGAGCAGTACTTC. Protein sequence: CASSTEDGSYEQYF. The chain is built from TRBV21-1 and TRBJ2-7. TRBV21-1 is noted as a pseudogene. This CDR3 comprises 14 residues.

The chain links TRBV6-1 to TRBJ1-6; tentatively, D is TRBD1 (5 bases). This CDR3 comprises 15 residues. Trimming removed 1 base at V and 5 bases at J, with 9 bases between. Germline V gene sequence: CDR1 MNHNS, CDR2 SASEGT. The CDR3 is CASSEGGPNNSPLHF. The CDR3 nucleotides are TGTGCCAGCAGTGAAGGGGGACCCAATAATTCACCCCTCCACTTT.

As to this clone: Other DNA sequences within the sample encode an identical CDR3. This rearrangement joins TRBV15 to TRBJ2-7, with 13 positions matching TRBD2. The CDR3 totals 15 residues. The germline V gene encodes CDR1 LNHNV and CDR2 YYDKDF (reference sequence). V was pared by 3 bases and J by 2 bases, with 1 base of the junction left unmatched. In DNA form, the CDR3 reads TGTGCCACCAGCAGGGGGACTAGCGGGACCTACGAGCAGTACTTC. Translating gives CATSRGTSGTYEQYF.

The CDR3, as DNA: TGTGCCAGCACCCGGACAGGCACAGATACGCAGTATTTT. This sequence encodes CASTRTGTDTQYF. The chain joins TRBV2 to TRBJ2-3, with D perhaps matching TRBD1 (6 bases). The CDR3 has 13 amino acids. The germline V and J ends were trimmed by 7 bases and 1 base, with 9 bases remaining between them. Germline CDR1 reads SNHLY; CDR2 reads FYNNEI.

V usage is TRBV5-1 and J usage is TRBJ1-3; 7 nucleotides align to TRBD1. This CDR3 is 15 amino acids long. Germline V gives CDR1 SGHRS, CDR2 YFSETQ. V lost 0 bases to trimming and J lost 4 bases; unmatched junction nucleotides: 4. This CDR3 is CASSLETGKGNTIYF. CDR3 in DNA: TGCGCCAGCAGCTTGGAGACAGGGAAGGGAAACACCATATATTTT.

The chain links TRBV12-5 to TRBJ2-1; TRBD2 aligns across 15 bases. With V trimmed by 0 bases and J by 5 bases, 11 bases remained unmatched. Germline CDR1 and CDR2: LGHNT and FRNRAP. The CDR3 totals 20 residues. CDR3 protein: CASGLVPRGTSGRSNNEQFF. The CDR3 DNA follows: TGTGCTAGTGGTTTGGTCCCCCGTGGGACTAGCGGGAGGAGCAACAATGAGCAGTTCTTC.

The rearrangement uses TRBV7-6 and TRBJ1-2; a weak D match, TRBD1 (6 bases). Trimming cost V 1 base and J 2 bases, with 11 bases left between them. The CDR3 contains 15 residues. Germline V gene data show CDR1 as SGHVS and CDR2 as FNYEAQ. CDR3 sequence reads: CASSLVRGPNYGYTF. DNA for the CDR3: TGTGCCAGCAGCTTAGTCCGGGGGCCAAACTATGGCTACACCTTC.

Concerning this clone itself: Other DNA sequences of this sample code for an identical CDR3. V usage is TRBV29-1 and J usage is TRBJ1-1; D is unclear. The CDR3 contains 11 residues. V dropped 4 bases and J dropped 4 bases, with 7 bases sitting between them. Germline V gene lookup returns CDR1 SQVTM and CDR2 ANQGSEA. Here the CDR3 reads CSVGRGTEAFF. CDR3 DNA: TGCAGCGTTGGCCGGGGCACTGAAGCTTTCTTT.

The CDR3 coding sequence is TGTGCCATCAGTGAGCTAGCGGGAGGGCCCAGAGAGCAGTTCTTC. As protein: CAISELAGGPREQFF. This chain joins TRBV10-3 and TRBJ2-1, with 12 bases lining up with TRBD2. The germline CDR1 and CDR2 sequences are ENHRY and SYGVKD. Trimming took 2 bases from V and 10 from J; bases not matched to a gene: 6. The CDR3 has 15 amino acids.

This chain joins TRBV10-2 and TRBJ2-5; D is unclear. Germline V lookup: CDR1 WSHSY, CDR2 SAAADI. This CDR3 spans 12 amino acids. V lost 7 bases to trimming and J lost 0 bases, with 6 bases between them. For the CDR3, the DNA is TGCGCCAGCACAGACTACCAAGAGACCCAGTACTTC. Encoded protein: CASTDYQETQYF.

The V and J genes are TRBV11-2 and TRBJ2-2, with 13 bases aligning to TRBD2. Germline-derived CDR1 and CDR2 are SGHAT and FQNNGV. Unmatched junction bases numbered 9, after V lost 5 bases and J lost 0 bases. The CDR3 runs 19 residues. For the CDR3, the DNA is TGTGCCAGCAGCGTTGCGACCGGGACTAGCGGGACGAACACCGGGGAGCTGTTTTTT. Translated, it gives CASSVATGTSGTNTGELFF.

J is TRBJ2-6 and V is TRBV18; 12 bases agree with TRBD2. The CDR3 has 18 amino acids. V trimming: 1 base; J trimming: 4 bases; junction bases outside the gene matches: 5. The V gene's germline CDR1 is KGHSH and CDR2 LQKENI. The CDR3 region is CASSPLVTSGSGANVLTF. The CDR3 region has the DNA TGTGCCAGCTCACCACTCGTGACTAGCGGGAGCGGGGCCAACGTCCTGACTTTC. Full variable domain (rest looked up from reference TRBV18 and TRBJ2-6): NAGVMQNPRHLVRRRGQEARLRCSPMKGHSHVYWYRQLPEEGLKFMVYLQKENIIDESGMPKERFSAEFPKEGPSILRIQQVVRGDSAAYFCASSPLVTSGSGANVLTFGAGSRLTVL.

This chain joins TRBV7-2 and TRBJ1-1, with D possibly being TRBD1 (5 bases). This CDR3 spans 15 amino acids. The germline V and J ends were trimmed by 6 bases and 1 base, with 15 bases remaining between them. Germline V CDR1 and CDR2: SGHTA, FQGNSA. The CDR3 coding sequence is TGTGCCAGCAGACCGACCAGGGAGACGAACACTGAAGCTTTCTTT. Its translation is CASRPTRETNTEAFF.

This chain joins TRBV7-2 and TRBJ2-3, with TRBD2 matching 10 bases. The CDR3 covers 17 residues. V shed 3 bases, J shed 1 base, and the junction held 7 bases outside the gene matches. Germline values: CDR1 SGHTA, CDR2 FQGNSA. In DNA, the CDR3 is TGTGCCAGCAGCTTCCGTTCTAGCGGGGGACGCACAGATACGCAGTATTTT. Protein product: CASSFRSSGGRTDTQYF.

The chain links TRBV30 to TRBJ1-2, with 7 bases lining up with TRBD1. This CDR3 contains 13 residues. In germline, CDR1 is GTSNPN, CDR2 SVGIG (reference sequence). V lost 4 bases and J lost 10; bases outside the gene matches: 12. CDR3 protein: CAWIINPGQYYTF. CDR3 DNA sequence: TGTGCCTGGATCATTAACCCGGGACAGTACTACACCTTC.